The 5 T cell receptor beta chains reported below all come from one sample, sequenced in a study of regulatory T cells in long-lasting Graves disease. Specified time point: newly diagnosed GD, antithyroid drugs for less than 3 months. PBMCs provided the RNA from which the TCR library was made. Arm-PCR of CDR3 regions with iRepertoire HTBI primers generated TCR beta libraries. TCRdb used MiXCR to reprocess the multiplex PCR reads, holding one entry per CDR3 protein. The table records 580,000 or so distinct CDR3 sequences, about 16% of them present only once. Separately, the same data were catalogued under a study of T cells in Graves' hyperthyroidism and ophthalmopathy.

Sequencing was performed on peripheral blood mononuclear cells (PBMCs), taken at new diagnosis, from a patient treated with antithyroid drugs. The receptors originated from a man aged 18 to 29 with Graves disease.

This clonotype occurred many times. The genes are TRBV3-1 and TRBJ1-5; no definite D call. There are 15 residues in the CDR3. The ends were cut back, 4 bases at V and 0 bases at J, with 10 bases in the middle. Germline-derived CDR1 and CDR2 are LGHDT and YNNKEL (reference sequence). CDR3 in amino acids: CASSPAGFSNQPQHF. DNA for the CDR3: TGTGCCAGCAGCCCGGCCGGGTTTAGCAATCAGCCCCAGCATTTT. The full variable domain, in which reference TRBV3-1 and TRBJ1-5 provide the parts outside the CDR3, is DTAVSQTPKYLVTQMGNDKSIKCEQNLGHDTMYWYKQDSKKFLKIMFSYNNKELIINETVPNRFSPKSPDKAHLNLHINSLELGDSAVYFCASSPAGFSNQPQHFGDGTRLSIL.

The gene calls are TRBV6-5 and TRBJ1-1, with TRBD1 as a possible D gene (5 bases). The CDR3 spans 13 residues. Trimming stripped 2 bases from V and 10 bases from J, with 14 bases between. CDR1 MNHEY and CDR2 SVGAGI come from the germline V gene. The CDR3 sequence is CASSYGQGKGAFF. The CDR3 region has the DNA TGTGCCAGCAGTTACGGCCAGGGTAAGGGAGCTTTCTTT.

Concerning this clonotype: A much larger clone lies a single base off, so this may be a read error. The chain carries TRBV9 and TRBJ2-7, with TRBD1 matching 7 bases. The CDR3 is made up of 13 amino acids. From germline, CDR1 is SGDLS and CDR2 YYNGEE. With 7 bases clipped from V and 6 bases from J, the junction kept 10 bases outside the gene matches. CDR3 loop: CASGAKGGAEQYF. The CDR3 bases are TGTGCCAGCGGCGCAAAAGGGGGCGCCGAGCAGTACTTC.

The sample holds many counts of this clonotype. The V and J genes are TRBV20-1 and TRBJ2-5; the D call may be TRBD1 or TRBD2 (5 bases each). The germline V and J ends were trimmed by 3 bases and 5 bases, with 13 bases remaining between them. Germline lookup yields CDR1 DFQATT and CDR2 SNEGSKA (reference sequence). The CDR3 consists of 13 residues. The chain's CDR3 is CSARGTGRETQYF. The CDR3 DNA is TGCAGTGCTAGGGGGACGGGGCGGGAGACCCAGTACTTC.

This clonotype was detected many times. V and J are TRBV3-1 and TRBJ2-7; TRBD1 matches 7 bases. The junction had 5 bases not matched to a gene; V was cut back by 3 bases and J by 9 bases. Germline lookup yields CDR1 LGHDT and CDR2 YNNKEL (reference sequence). CDR3 length: 12 amino acids. The CDR3 coding sequence is TGTGCCAGCAGCCAGGTTGGGACAGCGCAGTACTTC. Translation gives CASSQVGTAQYF.